This T cell receptor beta chain was found in a study of TIL therapy for anti-PD-1-resistant metastatic lung cancer. The libraries were made with immunoSEQ v3. Sequencing depth was some 2 million read pairs for survey level, roughly 4.5-6 million for deep. Some clones are missing from TCRdb's copy, which holds only in-frame ones; the method was immunoSEQ multiplex PCR. There are nearly 60,000 clones in the sample; 73% occur only once, and around 1.7% lies in the top ten. Time point meaning: pre-treatment sample, taken before nivolumab and TIL therapy. The V gene's germline CDR1 is SGHTS and CDR2 YDEGEE. CDR3 length equals 16 residues. V lost 0 bases to trimming and J lost 4 bases; unmatched junction nucleotides: 6.

The J gene is TRBJ2-1, the V gene TRBV5-8, with TRBD2 identical over 8 bases. Here the sequenced sample was blood, taken at baseline. The sequence derives from a person aged 25 to 80 with non-small cell lung cancer. CDR3: CASSLVRGGRYNEQFF. The CDR3 DNA reads TGTGCCAGCAGCTTGGTACGGGGGGGCCGTTACAATGAGCAGTTCTTC.